These 3 T cell receptor beta chains share one sample of origin, sequenced in a study of regulatory T cells in long-lasting Graves disease. The time point denotes: newly diagnosed GD, antithyroid drugs for less than 3 months. From PBMCs, RNA was extracted and then used to make the TCR library. iRepertoire HTBI primers and Arm-PCR of CDR3 regions built TCR beta libraries. TCRdb re-called the multiplex PCR reads through MiXCR, storing one row per CDR3 protein. The sample consists of hundreds of thousands of distinct CDR3 sequences, 15% to 20% of them appearing once. In addition, the sample was reused for a study of T cells in Graves' hyperthyroidism and ophthalmopathy.

The source was peripheral blood mononuclear cells (PBMCs), collected at new diagnosis, from a patient treated with antithyroid drugs. Receptors originate from a middle-aged woman with Graves disease.

In its sample, this clonotype was seen many times. The J gene is TRBJ2-5, the V gene TRBV12-3 or TRBV12-4; D unclear. CDR3 length: 13 amino acids. The V end was cut by 2 bases, the J end by 5 bases, with 9 bases between. CDR3: CASSLTGLETQYF. The CDR3 nucleotides are TGTGCCAGCAGTTTAACGGGTTTGGAGACCCAGTACTTC.

This clonotype was detected a few times. The chain uses TRBV6-2 or TRBV6-3 and TRBJ2-5; 9 nucleotides align to TRBD1. Per the germline V gene, CDR1 is MNHEY and CDR2 is SVGEGT. The V gene end was trimmed by 5 bases and the J gene end by 1 base; junction bases not matched to a gene: 2. This CDR3 comprises 14 residues. This CDR3 reads CASSRGQGQETQYF. The CDR3 region has the DNA TGTGCCAGCAGTCGGGGACAGGGCCAAGAGACCCAGTACTTC.

The sample holds many counts of this clonotype. V is TRBV3-1 and J is TRBJ2-2, with TRBD1 identical over 10 bases. Germline V gene sequence: CDR1 LGHDT, CDR2 YNNKEL (reference sequence). The length of the CDR3 is 16 residues. Trimming cost V 3 bases and J 5 bases; bases outside gene matches: 6. CDR3 residues: CASSQGTGDITGELFF. The CDR3, as DNA: TGTGCCAGCAGCCAGGGGACAGGGGACATTACCGGGGAGCTGTTTTTT.